This T cell receptor (beta chain) originates from a study of prognosis after radiotherapy for stage I lung cancer. Looking at the study overall: Fourteen patients had newly diagnosed primary stage I lung tumors, and about 5 had oligometastatic NSCLC after surgical resection of the primary tumor. Points from the study as a whole: Following stereotactic body radiation therapy, patients who went on to develop distant metastases had lower Shannon entropy. Differences in TRBV and TRBJ gene usage were reportedly observed between patients with and without metastases.

The germline V gene encodes CDR1 SGHRS and CDR2 YFSETQ. There are 14 residues in the CDR3. Trimming left V 4 bases short and J 4 bases short, with 13 bases between. There are many counts of this clonotype. What it recognizes is unknown. Starting from genomic DNA, TCR beta CDR3 was amplified through two-round multiplex PCR. Round one of PCR was performed, and it used primers specific to each TRBV and TRBJ gene. TCRdb itself ran the multiplex PCR reads through MiXCR, one entry per CDR3 protein. The table has about 26,000 distinct CDR3 sequences, about 30% seen once. The receptor's source is a donor older than 45 with non-small cell lung cancer. Sequencing used PBMCs, obtained before or after stereotactic body radiation therapy (not recorded which). The J gene is TRBJ2-3, the V gene TRBV5-1, with D possibly being TRBD2 (5 bases). CDR3 amino acids: CASSLLGTPDTQYF. The CDR3 coding sequence is TGCGCCAGCAGCCTACTAGGAACCCCAGATACGCAGTATTTT.